Each of the 14 T cell receptor beta chains below was sequenced from the same sample in a study of human T cells and chemical hapten exposure. Each CDR3 protein gets one entry after TCRdb re-called the RACE reads with MiXCR. The table shows tens of thousands of distinct CDR3 sequences, with 3.5% to 4.5% occurring only once. Specified time point: healthy volunteer bleed at 2 weeks. The authors' total RNA extraction used unfractionated whole blood. The sample comprised whole blood. The origin of the receptors is a female donor in good health. Some clones in this sample may be carry-over from other donors' samples.

The chain employs TRBV6-6 and TRBJ2-7; 7 bases map to TRBD2. The CDR3 loop spans 18 amino acids. Germline V gene lookup returns CDR1 MNHNY and CDR2 SVGAGI (reference sequence). Trimming removed 6 bases from V and 4 bases from J; junction bases left unmatched: 21. For the CDR3, the DNA is TGTGCCAGCAGCCCACGGGCAGTACGGGGGGTCGGCTTTTACGAGCAGTACTTC. Its protein is CASSPRAVRGVGFYEQYF.

This clonotype was counted many times. The chain couples TRBV7-3 to TRBJ2-7; D may be TRBD1 or TRBD2 (5 bases each). The CDR3 consists of 15 residues. Trimming stripped 4 bases from V and 3 bases from J, with 16 bases between. Germline V lookup: CDR1 SGHTA, CDR2 FQGTGA. The CDR3 here is CASSCNPGTYYEQYF. CDR3 coding DNA: TGTGCCAGCAGCTGTAATCCGGGGACCTACTACGAGCAGTACTTC.

This clonotype was recorded a few times. A much more abundant neighbour one base away suggests this may be a read error. The chain combines TRBV6-2 or TRBV6-3 with TRBJ1-5; a weak D match, TRBD1 (6 bases). The germline V gene encodes CDR1 MNHEY and CDR2 SVGEGT. CDR3 length equals 14 residues. The DNA of the CDR3 is TGTGCCAGCAGGCTCACAGGGTTGACTCAGCCCCAGAATTTT. Protein sequence: CASRLTGLTQPQNF.

This clonotype has more than one count but fewer than ten. The genes are TRBV19 and TRBJ2-7; the match to TRBD1 covers 9 bases. Germline lookup yields CDR1 LNHDA and CDR2 SQIVND (reference sequence). The V segment lost 7 bases and the J segment 5 bases; nucleotides outside the gene matches: 6. The CDR3 extends over 13 amino acids. CDR3 protein: CASNQQGADEQYF. The CDR3 region has the DNA TGTGCCAGTAATCAACAGGGGGCGGACGAGCAGTACTTC.

This clonotype was counted at least ten times. V and J are TRBV6-2 or TRBV6-3 and TRBJ1-1; D gene unclear. Germline V gene lookup returns CDR1 MNHEY and CDR2 SVGEGT. The CDR3 loop spans 15 amino acids. Trimming shortened V by 1 base and J by 0 bases, and 9 bases separated the two germline ends. In DNA form, the CDR3 reads TGTGCCAGCAGTTACTTCGAAAGATTGAACACTGAAGCTTTCTTT. It yields the protein CASSYFERLNTEAFF.

The chain joins TRBV20-1 to TRBJ2-5; D unresolved. The V end was cut by 0 bases, the J end by 1 base, with 6 bases between. Germline V gene sequence: CDR1 DFQATT, CDR2 SNEGSKA (reference sequence). The CDR3 consists of 13 residues. CDR3 in DNA: TGCAGTGCTAGAGATAGGATCCAAGAGACCCAGTACTTC. Its protein product is CSARDRIQETQYF.

This clonotype appeared many times. The chain recombines TRBV12-3 or TRBV12-4 with TRBJ2-7; weak D call: TRBD2 (5 bases). This CDR3 spans 16 amino acids. V dropped 2 bases and J dropped 4 bases, with 18 bases sitting between them. In DNA form, the CDR3 reads TGTGCCAGCAGTTTAAATGGTCTCGTGACTATTTACGAGCAGTACTTC. Amino acid sequence: CASSLNGLVTIYEQYF.

With regard to this clonotype: One junction end disagrees with the germline gene, perhaps due to a read error. This chain links TRBV7-2 with TRBJ1-2; unclear D gene. Germline-derived CDR1 and CDR2 are SGHTA and FQGNSA. The CDR3 length is 13 residues. The CDR3 sequence: CASSPQANYGDTF. Written as DNA, the CDR3 is TGTGCCAGCAGCCCACAAGCTAACTATGGCGACACCTTC.

This clonotype was seen many times. This chain joins TRBV25-1 and TRBJ1-6; no clear D. The CDR3 totals 13 residues. The V gene lost 5 bases and the J gene lost 6 bases, with 8 bases spanning the gap. Germline V gene lookup returns CDR1 MGHDK and CDR2 SYGVNS. The CDR3 sequence: CASSKNLNSPLHF. DNA for the CDR3: TGTGCCAGCAGTAAAAATCTTAATTCACCCCTCCACTTT.

This clonotype showed up many times. The V and J genes are TRBV20-1 and TRBJ1-5; D not resolved. The CDR3 loop spans 14 amino acids. Germline CDR1 DFQATT, CDR2 SNEGSKA (reference sequence). V was cut by 3 bases and J by 4 bases, with 13 bases left in between. CDR3 loop: CSASERRQNQPQHF. CDR3 nucleotide sequence: TGCAGTGCTAGTGAGCGACGGCAAAATCAGCCCCAGCATTTT.

Many counts were recorded for this clonotype. V and J are TRBV5-5 and TRBJ2-3; D unresolved. Trimming left V 1 base short and J 2 bases short, with 8 bases between. The germline CDR1 and CDR2 sequences are SGHKS and YYEKEE (reference sequence). The CDR3 covers 14 residues. This chain's CDR3 is CASSLRLNTDTQYF. The CDR3 DNA is TGTGCCAGCAGCTTGCGGCTAAACACAGATACGCAGTATTTT.

About this clonotype: A much bigger clone sits one base away, suggesting this may be a read error. The genes are TRBV7-3 and TRBJ2-2; 9 nucleotides agree with TRBD1. Germline V CDR1 and CDR2: SGHTA, FQGTGA. The CDR3 spans 16 residues. The CDR3 spells CASSPTGGADTGEQFF. Written as DNA, the CDR3 is TGTGCCAGCAGCCCTACAGGGGGCGCCGACACCGGGGAGCAGTTTTTT.

This clonotype was recorded many times. The V and J genes are TRBV12-3 or TRBV12-4 and TRBJ1-6; weak D call: TRBD1 (5 bases). Trimming cost V 6 bases and J 7 bases, with 16 bases left between them. CDR3 length: 15 amino acids. The CDR3 DNA reads as TGTGCCAGCAGGCATATTACCCCAGGGAATTCACCCCTCCACTTT. It translates to CASRHITPGNSPLHF.

This clonotype was seen many times. This chain uses TRBV12-3 or TRBV12-4 with TRBJ1-3, with 8 bases matching TRBD1. CDR3 length equals 15 residues. V was pared by 6 bases and J by 3 bases, with 7 bases of the junction left unmatched. In DNA, the CDR3 is TGTGCCAGCAGGAGTCCGGGACAGGTTGGAAACACCATATATTTT. Translated: CASRSPGQVGNTIYF.